This TCR beta chain was recovered during a study of cytomegalovirus exposure and HLA in healthy donors. Trimming took off 2 bases at V and 5 bases at J, with 12 bases between the two ends. The CDR3 is made up of 15 amino acids. Profiling relied on immunoSEQ multiplex PCR, and the TCRdb table lists in-frame clones only, not all of them. This table has 150,000 or so clones, 84% appearing once. Regarding this clone: Its antigen is unknown.

Findings of the study overall: Reported performance of the classifier showed diagnosis of cytomegalovirus status with high specificity and sensitivity. Specific recognition of CMV antigens was confirmed in vitro for three chains (all CMV-associated).

This rearrangement joins TRBV23-1 to TRBJ2-2, with D maybe TRBD1 (8 bases). TRBV23-1 is noted as an ORF with a role that remains uncertain. Sample: PBMCs. The origin of this receptor is a man younger than 40 in good health and CMV-seropositive. This chain's CDR3 is CASSQGGDRTGELFF. As DNA, the CDR3 is TGCGCCAGCAGTCAAGGGGGGGACAGGACCGGGGAGCTGTTTTTT.